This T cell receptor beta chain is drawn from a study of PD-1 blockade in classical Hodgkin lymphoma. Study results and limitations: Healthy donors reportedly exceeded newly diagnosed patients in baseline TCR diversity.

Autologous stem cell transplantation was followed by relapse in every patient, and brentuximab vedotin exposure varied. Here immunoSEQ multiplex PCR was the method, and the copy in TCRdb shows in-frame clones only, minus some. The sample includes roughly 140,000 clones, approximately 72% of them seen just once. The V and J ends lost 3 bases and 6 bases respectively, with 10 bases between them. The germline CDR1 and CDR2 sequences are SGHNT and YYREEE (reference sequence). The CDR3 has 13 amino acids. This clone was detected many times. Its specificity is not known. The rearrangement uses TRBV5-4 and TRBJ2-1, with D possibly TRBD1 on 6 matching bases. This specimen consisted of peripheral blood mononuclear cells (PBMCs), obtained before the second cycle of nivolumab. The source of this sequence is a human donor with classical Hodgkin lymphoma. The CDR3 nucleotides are TGTGCCAGCAGCTACGGACAGACCAATGAGCAGTTCTTC. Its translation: CASSYGQTNEQFF.